Listed here are 6 T cell receptor beta chains from one sample, sequenced in a study of CD8 T cells in Susac syndrome (dated by TCRdb to about 2019). Libraries were built with the immunoSEQ multiplex PCR assay. RNA was extracted using the RNeasy kit, and about 0.5 to 1 microgram was reverse transcribed with random hexamers. TCRdb passed the public sequencing reads through fastp at Q25 and MiXCR, retaining productive beta sequences. A single entry per CDR3 protein holds the most common genes and DNA from its merged rows. Counted in this sample were over 100,000 distinct CDR3 sequences; around 90% of them appeared once. Clones ranked in the top ten supply roughly 0.15% of the sample. Input material: CD4+ T cells from PBMCs. Source of these receptors: a human donor in good health.

The chain has TRBV15 and TRBJ1-1; D is uncertain. The CDR3 sequence is 15 residues long. The ends were cut back, 1 base at V and 3 bases at J, with 12 bases in the middle. Germline CDR1 and CDR2: LNHNV and YYDKDF (reference sequence). CDR3 nucleotides: TGTGCCACCAGCAGAGGGTCAGAGGGTCACACTGAAGCTTTCTTT. Protein sequence: CATSRGSEGHTEAFF.

This rearrangement joins TRBV15 to TRBJ2-7, with a tentative D call TRBD2 (5 bases). The length of the CDR3 is 14 residues. The V gene's germline CDR1 is LNHNV and CDR2 YYDKDF (reference sequence). Trimming shortened V by 0 bases and J by 5 bases, and 11 bases separated the two germline ends. In nucleotides, the CDR3 is TGTGCCACCAGCAGAGATCGGGGTTCACACGAGCAGTACTTC. Encoded protein: CATSRDRGSHEQYF.

The rearrangement links TRBV28 to TRBJ2-1, with TRBD2 matching over 10 bases. The V gene's germline CDR1 is MDHEN and CDR2 SYDVKM. This CDR3 region has 15 residues. V dropped 7 bases and J dropped 10; count of bases not matched to a gene: 13. The CDR3 reads CASTLGLAGVAEQFF. Here the CDR3 DNA reads TGTGCCAGCACCCTGGGGCTAGCGGGAGTTGCGGAGCAGTTCTTC.

V and J are TRBV19 and TRBJ2-2; a weak D match, TRBD2 (6 bases). Looked up from germline, CDR1 is LNHDA and CDR2 is SQIVND (reference sequence). This CDR3 has 16 amino acids. Trimming shortened V by 7 bases and J by 1 base, and 16 bases separated the two germline ends. The CDR3 is CASTRLGQENTGELFF. The DNA of the CDR3 is TGTGCCAGTACCCGACTAGGGCAGGAGAACACCGGGGAGCTGTTTTTT.

The chain recombines TRBV6-5 with TRBJ1-5; 7 bases agree with TRBD1. Germline CDR1 is MNHEY and CDR2 is SVGAGI. The CDR3 is made up of 17 amino acids. The ends lost 4 bases at V and 4 bases at J; junction bases unmatched: 13. The chain's CDR3 is CASSFLNSRTGNQPQHF. As DNA, the CDR3 is TGTGCCAGCAGTTTTTTAAACTCAAGGACAGGTAATCAGCCCCAGCATTTT.

This sequence joins TRBV25-1 and TRBJ1-5, with 8 bases lining up with TRBD1. V was clipped by 1 base and J by 2 bases; unmatched bases: 4. The germline V gene has CDR1 MGHDK and CDR2 SYGVNS. CDR3 length equals 16 residues. The CDR3 nucleotides are TGTGCCAGCAGTGAATGGGAGACAGGGGGCAATCAGCCCCAGCATTTT. It specifies CASSEWETGGNQPQHF.